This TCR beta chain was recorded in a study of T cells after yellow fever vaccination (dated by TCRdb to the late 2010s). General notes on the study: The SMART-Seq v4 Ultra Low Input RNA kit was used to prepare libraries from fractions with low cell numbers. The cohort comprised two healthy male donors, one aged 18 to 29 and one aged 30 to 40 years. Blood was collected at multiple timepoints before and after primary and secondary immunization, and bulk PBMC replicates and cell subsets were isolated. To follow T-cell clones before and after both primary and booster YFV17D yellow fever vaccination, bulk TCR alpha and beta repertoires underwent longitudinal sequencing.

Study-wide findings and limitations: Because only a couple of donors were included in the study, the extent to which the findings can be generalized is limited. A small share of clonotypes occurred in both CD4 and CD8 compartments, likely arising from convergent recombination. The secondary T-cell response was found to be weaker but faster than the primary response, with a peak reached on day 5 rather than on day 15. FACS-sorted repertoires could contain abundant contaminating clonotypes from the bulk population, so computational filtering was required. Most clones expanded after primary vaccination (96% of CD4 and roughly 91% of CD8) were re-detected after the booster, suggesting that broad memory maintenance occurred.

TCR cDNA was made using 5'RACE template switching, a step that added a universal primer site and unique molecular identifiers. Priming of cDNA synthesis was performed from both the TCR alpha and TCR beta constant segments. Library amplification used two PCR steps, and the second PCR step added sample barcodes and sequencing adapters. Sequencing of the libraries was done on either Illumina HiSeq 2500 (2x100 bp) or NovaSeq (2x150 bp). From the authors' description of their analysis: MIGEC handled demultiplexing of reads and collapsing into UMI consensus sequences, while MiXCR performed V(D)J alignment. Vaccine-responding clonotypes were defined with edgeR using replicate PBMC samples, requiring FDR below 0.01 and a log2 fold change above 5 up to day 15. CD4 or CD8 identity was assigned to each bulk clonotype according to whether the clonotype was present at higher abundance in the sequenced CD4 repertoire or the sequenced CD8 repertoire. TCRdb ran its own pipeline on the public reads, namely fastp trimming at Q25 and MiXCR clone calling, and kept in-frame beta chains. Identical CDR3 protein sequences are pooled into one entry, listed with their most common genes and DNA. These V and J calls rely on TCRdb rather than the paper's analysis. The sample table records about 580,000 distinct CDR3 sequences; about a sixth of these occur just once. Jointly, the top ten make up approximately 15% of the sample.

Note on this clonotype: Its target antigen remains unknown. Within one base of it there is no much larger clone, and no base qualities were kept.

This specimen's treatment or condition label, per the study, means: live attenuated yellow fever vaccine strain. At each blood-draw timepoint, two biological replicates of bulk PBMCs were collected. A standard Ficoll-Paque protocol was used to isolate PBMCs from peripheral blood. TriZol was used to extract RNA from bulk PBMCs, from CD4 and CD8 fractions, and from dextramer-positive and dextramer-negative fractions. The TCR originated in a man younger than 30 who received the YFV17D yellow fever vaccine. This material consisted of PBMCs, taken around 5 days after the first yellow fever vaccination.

The DNA reads TGTGCCAGCAGTTTAAATTTGGGTTCCTACGAGCAGTACTTC. This is translated as CASSLNLGSYEQYF. The chain is made from TRBV12-3 or TRBV12-4 and TRBJ2-7; the D gene remains uncertain. V is clipped by 2 bases and J by 1 base, and the sequence between their germline boundaries is 9 bases long. The CDR3, cysteine through phenylalanine, is 14 amino acids long. The kept DNA is CDR3 alone, 42 bases in frame from the first base.